The T cell receptor (beta chain) under discussion was sequenced for a study of cytomegalovirus exposure and HLA in healthy donors. TCRdb keeps only in-frame clones here, not all; method: immunoSEQ multiplex PCR. The sample consists of fewer than 250,000 clones, approximately 87% of them appearing once. Between the trimmed V and J ends, which lost 0 bases and 5 bases, there was a span of 13 bases. Germline V gives CDR1 GTSNPN, CDR2 SVGIG (reference sequence). There are 14 residues in the CDR3. Study findings and constraints: According to the study, 160 or so TCR beta chains were cytomegalovirus-associated.

The donors were members of the validation cohort comprising approximately 120 subjects, separate from the roughly 700-subject first cohort. This clone was counted a single time. The antigen remains undetermined. The sample taken for sequencing was PBMCs. The sequence came from a woman aged 18-35 years in good health and CMV-seronegative. This chain connects TRBV30 to TRBJ1-1; tentative D call: TRBD1 (6 bases). The CDR3 sequence: CAWSVGEGGTEAFF. CDR3 in DNA: TGTGCCTGGAGTGTAGGGGAAGGGGGTACTGAAGCTTTCTTT.